This T cell receptor (beta chain) derives from a study of T cells in Graves' hyperthyroidism and ophthalmopathy. Study-wide findings and caveats: Stable hyperthyroidism was told apart from ophthalmopathy by a model built on 13 V-J features.

In the case of this clonotype: Its antigen is unknown.

V lost 3 bases and J lost 8, with 13 bases in between. The CDR3 spans 13 residues. The germline V gene encodes CDR1 MNHEY and CDR2 SMNVEV (reference sequence). Any patient presenting with uncontrolled infection, other autoimmune disease, pregnancy or lactation was left out. Amplified TCR beta CDR3 regions derived from RNA transcripts. The HTBI primer set was used in a first-round RT-PCR of the TCR CDR3. From the multiplex PCR reads, TCRdb called clonotypes with MiXCR, one entry per CDR3 protein. The table has about 640,000 distinct CDR3 sequences, around 20% seen once. The gene calls are TRBV27 and TRBJ1-1, with a tentative D call TRBD1 (5 bases). Material: blood. This clonotype was obtained from a man in his thirties or forties with Graves' ophthalmopathy. CDR3 in amino acids: CASSFSGSGEAFF. The CDR3 nucleotides are TGTGCCAGCAGTTTTTCTGGGTCAGGGGAAGCTTTCTTT.